Below are 6 T cell receptor beta chains sequenced from a single sample in a study of blood T cell repertoires in COVID-19 (dated by TCRdb to between 2020 and 2021). Library preparation employed the immunoSEQ multiplex PCR assay. The table was pulled from immuneACCESS by TCRdb, which kept in-frame rearrangements only. Such tables lose some clones; where checked, under half of the loss comes from unresolved V genes, and the rest has no known cause. This sample lists 9,500 to 10,000 clones; about 80% were detected once. The ten largest clonotypes hold 30% to 45% of the sample. Material: peripheral blood. These receptors originate from a human donor in a cohort sampled during active COVID-19.

The genes are TRBV19 and TRBJ2-7; no firm D call. Germline CDR1 and CDR2: LNHDA and SQIVND (reference sequence). Trimming took 9 bases from V and 3 from J, leaving 12 bases between them. This CDR3 region has 12 residues. The CDR3 bases are TGTGCCAGCGACTCCGGTGGCTACGAGCAGTACTTC. Protein product: CASDSGGYEQYF.

The rearrangement uses TRBV10-3 and TRBJ2-3, with D possibly matching TRBD1 (6 bases). Germline lookup yields CDR1 ENHRY and CDR2 SYGVKD. V lost 0 bases and J lost 7, with 14 bases in between. The CDR3 covers 15 residues. The CDR3 here is CAISESQGRRNTQYF. CDR3 coding DNA: TGTGCCATCAGTGAGTCCCAGGGGCGAAGAAATACGCAGTATTTT.

The chain combines TRBV7-8 with TRBJ1-5; D gene unclear. Germline V CDR1 and CDR2: SGHVS, FQNEAQ. Trimming removed 1 base from V and 3 bases from J, with 10 bases in between. CDR3 size: 15 residues. CDR3 sequence (DNA): TGTGCCAGCAGCTTAGGTTTTAACTTCAATCAGCCCCAGCATTTT. Protein sequence: CASSLGFNFNQPQHF.

This clone was detected once. The J gene is TRBJ2-7, the V gene TRBV18; D is undetermined. The length of the CDR3 is 14 residues. Looked up from germline, CDR1 is KGHSH and CDR2 is LQKENI. V was pared by 5 bases and J by 0 bases, with 11 bases between. The CDR3 spells CASSSESISYEQYF. In DNA form, the CDR3 reads TGTGCCAGCTCATCCGAGAGCATCTCCTACGAGCAGTACTTC.

The chain recombines TRBV7-9 with TRBJ1-4, with 7 positions matching TRBD1. Trimming cost V 6 bases and J 7 bases; bases outside gene matches: 5. The CDR3 runs 13 residues. Per germline, CDR1 SEHNR and CDR2 FQNEAQ (reference sequence). The CDR3 coding sequence is TGTGCCAGCAGATACGGGACAGTTGAAAAACTGTTTTTT. Protein: CASRYGTVEKLFF.

The V and J genes are TRBV13 and TRBJ2-7, with TRBD1 identical over 9 bases. The germline V gene encodes CDR1 PRHDT and CDR2 FYEKMQ (reference sequence). Trimming cost V 5 bases and J 3 bases; bases outside gene matches: 5. The CDR3 is 14 residues long. DNA for the CDR3: TGTGCCAGCAGCCGGGGACAGGGTATCTACGAGCAGTACTTC. Amino acid sequence: CASSRGQGIYEQYF.